This note documents a single T cell receptor beta chain sequence. Its antigen is not yet known. There are no base qualities to consult, and no much larger clone falls within one base. Germline trimming amounts to 6 bases on V and 2 bases on J, with 3 as the count of junction bases outside the gene matches. Reading from cysteine to phenylalanine, the CDR3 counts 14 amino acids. The DNA shown is the 42-base CDR3, in frame from base 1. From a lookup of the germline V gene (reference sequence), CDR1 and CDR2 are MNHEY and SMNVEV. The source of the sample is a study of PD-L1 blockade in urothelial cancer (dated by TCRdb to the late 2010s). Background for the entire study: Every patient began therapy around 2014 and was given atezolizumab 1,200 mg intravenously every 3 weeks. About 85% of the 29 patients were males with bladder-origin urothelial cancer, and about 60% of the 29 reported a prior smoking history. An ECOG performance status of 0 or 1 was recorded for the patients, and 0 to 3 prior chemotherapy regimens had been received by the patients. Blood samples were analyzed at 3 weeks after treatment start (second dose) and at 6 weeks after treatment start. Blood samples gave a median of about 130,000 T cells and approximately 80,000 unique TCRs, with a median clonality of around 0.08. The study, an exploratory multi-omic analysis, examined somatic, immune and clinical correlates of response to PD-L1 blockade with atezolizumab in urothelial cancer. TCR sequencing covered pretreatment tumor samples and matched, serially collected peripheral blood taken before and after atezolizumab treatment. Durable clinical benefit meant progression-free survival longer than 6 months, and TCR features were also tested against progression-free and overall survival. In the same patients, whole exome sequencing and RNA sequencing of pretreatment tumors were performed in addition to TCR sequencing. About 10 patients achieved durable clinical benefit and roughly 20 did not. Approximately 30 patients had pretreatment blood TCR-seq, some 25 had at least one posttreatment blood collection, and some 25 had tumor TCR-seq.

Broad study findings and their caveats: Because the sample size was small (n = 29) and many of the analyses were exploratory, the results are meant to be hypothesis-generating. Greater expansion of tumor-associated TCR clones in peripheral blood 3 weeks after the start of treatment was observed in patients with durable benefit (n of about 20, p = 0.022). Improved progression-free and overall survival was associated with having pretreatment peripheral blood TCR clonality below the median.

The sample's time point label, in plain terms: pretreatment peripheral blood. The cohort comprised fewer than 35 patients with locally advanced or metastatic urothelial carcinoma treated at Memorial Sloan Kettering on a trial protocol. Peripheral blood mononuclear cells were collected pretreatment and during treatment, with between 1 and 8 total time points per patient. The Qiagen DNeasy Blood extraction kit was used to purify genomic DNA from total PBMCs and tumor samples. PBMCs were collected pretreatment and during treatment and were isolated and stored as previously described. Each PCR received spiked-in synthetic TCR analog templates so that absolute template abundance could be estimated from read counts. The immunoSEQ assay was used to amplify TCRbeta CDR3 regions from genomic DNA with bias-controlled V and J gene primers. Sequencing of rearranged TCRbeta segments was done at approximately 20X coverage. In the authors' own workflow: Clustering was used to correct sequencing errors, and CDR3s were annotated against IMGT so that V, D and J genes could be assigned. Downstream analyses used only productive TCRbeta rearrangements, leaving out any out-of-frame or stop-codon sequences. Clonality was computed as one minus Shannon entropy normalized by the log of the number of unique productive sequences. Clones differing between time points or between blood and tumor were identified using Fisher's exact test with Benjamini-Hochberg correction, with an adjusted p below 0.01 applied as the threshold. Imported from immuneACCESS, the table was reduced by TCRdb to in-frame sequences with V and J called. These copies leave out some clones; in studies compared against another copy, an unresolved V gene accounts for under half, and the cause of the remainder is not known. The V and J calls and the clone size are those of that table, but D and trimming were determined from the DNA. Recorded for this sample are 50,000 or so clones; roughly 75% of them occurred a single time. Roughly 4% of the sample is in the top ten clones.

Material: PBMCs, obtained around atezolizumab (anti-PD-L1) treatment. The chain is made from TRBV27 and TRBJ1-5, with TRBD1 matching 8 junction bases. This TCR was recovered from a man in his 70s with urothelial cancer. The CDR3 region has the sequence CASSPTGGNQPQHF. The DNA sequence reads TGTGCCAGCAGCCCGACAGGGGGCAATCAGCCCCAGCATTTT.